This entry lists 26 T cell receptor beta chains sequenced from one sample in a study of blood T cell repertoires in COVID-19 (dated by TCRdb to between 2020 and 2021). The library was made by the immunoSEQ multiplex PCR assay. This is the immuneACCESS table as TCRdb keeps it, with only in-frame sequences that have V and J called. A part of the clones is gone; compared with another copy, unresolved V genes explain less than half, and the rest is unexplained. The sample contains around 300,000 clones, around nine tenths of them found a single time. 0.9% to 1% of the sample rests with the top ten. Sample: peripheral blood. The receptor set was obtained from a woman between 40 and 50 years old who had recovered from COVID-19.

This CDR3 reads CASSLSRQNSDTQYF. DNA of the CDR3: TGTGCCAGCAGTTTATCGCGGCAGAACTCCGATACGCAGTATTTT. The rearrangement uses TRBV27 and TRBJ2-3; D is uncertain. V lost 0 bases, J lost 6 bases, and 13 bases lay in between. Germline lookup yields CDR1 MNHEY and CDR2 SMNVEV (reference sequence). This CDR3 comprises 15 residues.

The chain recombines TRBV11-3 with TRBJ2-3; 13 positions match TRBD2. The ends lost 5 bases at V and 7 bases at J; junction bases unmatched: 6. Germline V lookup: CDR1 SGHNT, CDR2 YENEEA. The length of the CDR3 is 15 residues. CDR3 DNA sequence: TGTGCCAGCAGCAACGGACTAGCGGGAGTATATACGCAGTATTTT. Protein product: CASSNGLAGVYTQYF.

The chain carries TRBV5-1 and TRBJ1-1, with 8 bases lining up with TRBD1. The germline V gene has CDR1 SGHRS and CDR2 YFSETQ. The J segment lost 2 bases and the V segment lost 3 bases, leaving 12 bases of the junction unmatched. The CDR3 is 17 amino acids. The CDR3 nucleotides are TGCGCCAGCAGCTACGGACAGGGATTAGGTGCCAACACTGAAGCTTTCTTT. Translated: CASSYGQGLGANTEAFF.

The rearrangement joins TRBV28 to TRBJ2-2; D remains ambiguous. Germline V gives CDR1 MDHEN, CDR2 SYDVKM. The V and J ends lost 3 bases and 6 bases respectively, with 2 bases between them. The CDR3 extends over 11 amino acids. The CDR3 DNA reads TGTGCCAGCAGTTTCGCCGGGGAGCTGTTTTTT. The encoded protein is CASSFAGELFF.

The CDR3 here is CASSYSNGIGEQYF. CDR3 DNA: TGTGCCAGCAGTTACTCGAACGGGATCGGCGAGCAGTACTTC. This rearrangement joins TRBV6-5 to TRBJ2-7, with D possibly TRBD2 on 5 matching bases. The CDR3 runs 14 residues. Germline CDR1 MNHEY, CDR2 SVGAGI. V lost 0 bases, J lost 6 bases, and 12 bases lay in between.

The chain recombines TRBV7-8 with TRBJ2-2; D might be TRBD2 (7 bases). The CDR3 has 16 residues. The V gene's germline CDR1 is SGHVS and CDR2 FQNEAQ. V dropped 1 base and J dropped 4 bases, with 13 bases sitting between them. CDR3 nucleotides: TGTGCCAGCAGCTTAGATAGGGGGGGAGGCACCGGGGAGCTGTTTTTT. The encoded protein is CASSLDRGGGTGELFF.

The chain couples TRBV27 to TRBJ2-1; 7 bases line up with TRBD2. J lost 3 bases, V lost 4 bases, and 6 bases had no gene match. The CDR3 extends over 15 amino acids. The germline CDR1 and CDR2 sequences are MNHEY and SMNVEV (reference sequence). The CDR3 sequence: CASSSIAGIYNEQFF. The CDR3 nucleotides read TGTGCCAGCAGTTCCATAGCGGGTATCTACAATGAGCAGTTCTTC.

The J gene is TRBJ2-7, the V gene TRBV19; the match to TRBD1 covers 7 bases. V was clipped by 5 bases and J by 3 bases; unmatched bases: 13. The CDR3 totals 16 residues. Germline V lookup: CDR1 LNHDA, CDR2 SQIVND (reference sequence). The CDR3 sequence is CASSGGKQGKDYEQYF. The CDR3 bases are TGTGCCAGTAGTGGGGGAAAACAGGGGAAGGACTACGAGCAGTACTTC. The variable domain in full, with the rest retrieved from reference TRBV19 and TRBJ2-7, is DGGITQSPKYLFRKEGQNVTLSCEQNLNHDAMYWYRQDPGQGLRLIYYSQIVNDFQKGDIAEGYSVSREKKESFPLTVTSAQKNPTAFYLCASSGGKQGKDYEQYFGPGTRLTVT.

Of note for this clone: At one end, the junction sequence differs from germline, possibly due to a read error. The chain joins TRBV20-1 to TRBJ1-3; the D gene is possibly TRBD1 (6 bases). The CDR3 length is 11 residues. The germline gives CDR1 DFQATT, CDR2 SNEGSKA (reference sequence). The CDR3 bases are TGCAGTGCGGGGGCCGGGAACACTATATATTTT. It is translated as CSAGAGNTIYF.

V is TRBV27 and J is TRBJ1-1; D unresolved. V was pared by 7 bases and J by 4 bases, with 13 bases between. CDR1 is MNHEY and CDR2 is SMNVEV in the germline V gene (reference sequence). This CDR3 comprises 13 residues. The CDR3 is CASILAGTTEAFF. The CDR3, as DNA: TGTGCCAGCATTCTAGCAGGTACCACTGAAGCTTTCTTT.

The chain has TRBV6-2 or TRBV6-3 and TRBJ2-2; TRBD1 matches at 7 bases. The CDR3 covers 20 residues. Germline loops: CDR1 MNHEY, CDR2 SVGEGT. V lost 2 bases to trimming and J lost 1 base; unmatched junction nucleotides: 16. CDR3 sequence: CASSYASRDSPFQNTGELFF. The CDR3 DNA follows: TGTGCCAGCAGTTACGCCTCCCGGGACAGCCCTTTTCAGAACACCGGGGAGCTGTTTTTT.

The chain combines TRBV5-1 with TRBJ2-5, with 11 bases identical to TRBD1. Trimming removed 4 bases from V and 2 bases from J; junction bases left unmatched: 4. CDR3 length: 15 amino acids. The germline gives CDR1 SGHRS, CDR2 YFSETQ. The CDR3 region has the DNA TGCGCCAGCAGCGGGACAGGGGGTGGACAAGAGACCCAGTACTTC. It codes for CASSGTGGGQETQYF.

The chain uses TRBV6-5 and TRBJ2-2, with TRBD2 as a possible D gene (5 bases). Trimming cost V 0 bases and J 2 bases, with 7 bases left between them. Looked up from germline, CDR1 is MNHEY and CDR2 is SVGAGI. The CDR3 contains 15 residues. The CDR3, as DNA: TGTGCCAGCAGTTACTCGGGGAGCAACACCGGGGAGCTGTTTTTT. This gives the protein CASSYSGSNTGELFF.

The V call is TRBV19, the J call TRBJ1-2, with 7 bases identical to TRBD1. V shed 5 bases and J 4 bases; nucleotides not matched to a gene: 7. The germline V gene has CDR1 LNHDA and CDR2 SQIVND (reference sequence). This CDR3 has 14 residues. DNA of the CDR3: TGTGCCAGTAGTCCAACGACAGGGACCTATGGCTACACCTTC. It encodes CASSPTTGTYGYTF.

The rearrangement uses TRBV5-1 and TRBJ1-1; 8 bases map to TRBD1. CDR3 length: 15 residues. Germline CDR1 reads SGHRS; CDR2 reads YFSETQ. The ends lost 0 bases at V and 1 base at J; junction bases unmatched: 2. The chain's CDR3 is CASSLVDRGNTEAFF. In DNA, the CDR3 is TGCGCCAGCAGCTTGGTAGACAGGGGGAACACTGAAGCTTTCTTT.

This clone came up a few times. The chain carries TRBV11-3 and TRBJ2-2; D is perhaps TRBD1 (6 bases). V was shortened by 1 base and J by 0 bases, with 6 bases between the two germline ends. The germline V gene encodes CDR1 SGHNT and CDR2 YENEEA. The CDR3 length is 15 residues. As DNA, the CDR3 is TGTGCCAGCAGCTTAGGGACAGCGAACACCGGGGAGCTGTTTTTT. This codes for CASSLGTANTGELFF.

This chain uses TRBV7-9 with TRBJ1-3; D perhaps matches TRBD1 (5 bases). CDR3 size: 15 residues. Deletions cut 5 bases from V and 7 bases from J, with 18 bases between. Germline loops: CDR1 SEHNR, CDR2 FQNEAQ (reference sequence). CDR3 bases: TGTGCCAGCAGCCCGGAACGGACGGGGGTCAACACCATATATTTT. Protein product: CASSPERTGVNTIYF.

This sequence joins TRBV5-4 and TRBJ1-6, with TRBD1 identical over 9 bases. Unmatched junction bases numbered 7, after V lost 4 bases and J lost 5 bases. From germline, CDR1 is SGHNT and CDR2 YYREEE (reference sequence). CDR3 length: 16 amino acids. CDR3 in amino acids: CASSTRTGADNSPLHF. CDR3 nucleotides: TGTGCCAGCAGCACGAGGACAGGGGCAGATAATTCACCCCTCCACTTT.

The rearrangement links TRBV9 to TRBJ2-1; D possibly corresponds to TRBD2 (5 bases). CDR3 length equals 16 residues. Trimming took 4 bases from V and 4 from J, leaving 18 bases between them. Germline CDR1 and CDR2: SGDLS and YYNGEE. The CDR3 nucleotides read TGTGCCAGCAGCCCCTTGAGCGGAGGCGGGTACAATGAGCAGTTCTTC. It encodes CASSPLSGGGYNEQFF.

This rearrangement joins TRBV3-1 (or the pseudogene TRBV3-2) to TRBJ2-7; possibly TRBD1 for D (5 bases). CDR3 length: 14 residues. From germline, CDR1 is LGHDT and CDR2 YNNKEL (reference sequence). V shed 8 bases and J shed 1 base, with 15 bases lying between them. The DNA for the CDR3 is TGTGCCAGCTCTCCCACCACAGGTTCCTACGAGCAGTACTTC. It codes for CASSPTTGSYEQYF.

This clone was picked up a small number of times. V is TRBV16 and J is TRBJ1-1, with a tentative D call TRBD1 (6 bases). This CDR3 spans 15 amino acids. Germline CDR1 KGHSY, CDR2 FQNENV. Trimming shortened V by 0 bases and J by 2 bases, and 10 bases separated the two germline ends. The CDR3 protein is CASSQSRTANTEAFF. In DNA form, the CDR3 reads TGTGCCAGCAGCCAATCTCGGACAGCAAACACTGAAGCTTTCTTT.

In its sample, this clone was seen once. The chain has TRBV30 and TRBJ2-2; the D is unclear. Trimming removed 3 bases at V and 0 bases at J, with 11 bases between. The CDR3 sequence is 15 residues long. From germline, CDR1 is GTSNPN and CDR2 SVGIG (reference sequence). CDR3 amino acids: CAWSAGSANTGELFF. The CDR3 DNA reads as TGTGCCTGGAGCGCTGGCAGCGCGAACACCGGGGAGCTGTTTTTT.

The rearrangement links TRBV28 to TRBJ1-2; TRBD1 matches at 7 bases. The germline V gene has CDR1 MDHEN and CDR2 SYDVKM. The J segment lost 2 bases and the V segment lost 6 bases, leaving 9 bases of the junction unmatched. The CDR3 loop spans 15 amino acids. The CDR3 DNA reads TGTGCCAGCAGCCAGACAGGGCGTGCGAACTATGGCTACACCTTC. Protein: CASSQTGRANYGYTF.

The chain carries TRBV6-2 or TRBV6-3 and TRBJ2-5; TRBD2 aligns across 7 bases. The CDR3 covers 14 residues. Trimming at V came to 5 bases and at J to 1 base, leaving 4 bases not matched to a gene. Per the germline V gene, CDR1 is MNHEY and CDR2 is SVGEGT. The CDR3 coding sequence is TGTGCCAGCAGTATCGGGACTACCCAAGAGACCCAGTACTTC. Protein sequence: CASSIGTTQETQYF.

The chain employs TRBV30 and TRBJ1-5; a possible D gene is TRBD1 (6 bases). CDR1 GTSNPN and CDR2 SVGIG come from the germline V gene (reference sequence). Trimming removed 0 bases from V and 2 bases from J, with 14 bases in between. This CDR3 spans 16 amino acids. The CDR3 region has the DNA TGTGCCTGGAGTGTACAGGGTCCTTGGGGCAATCAGCCCCAGCATTTT. It translates to CAWSVQGPWGNQPQHF. Complete variable domain (other parts from reference TRBV30 and TRBJ1-5): SQTIHQWPATLVQPVGSPLSLECTVEGTSNPNLYWYRQAAGRGLQLLFYSVGIGQISSEVPQNLSASRPQDRQFILSSKKLLLSDSGFYLCAWSVQGPWGNQPQHFGDGTRLSIL.

The chain uses TRBV10-2 and TRBJ1-1; the D gene is possibly TRBD1 (5 bases). Germline CDR1 and CDR2: WSHSY and SAAADI. This CDR3 spans 14 amino acids. Trimming shortened V by 2 bases and J by 4 bases, and 11 bases separated the two germline ends. The CDR3, as DNA: TGCGCCAGCAGTGAGCCAGGGTTGATCACTGAAGCTTTCTTT. Translation: CASSEPGLITEAFF.